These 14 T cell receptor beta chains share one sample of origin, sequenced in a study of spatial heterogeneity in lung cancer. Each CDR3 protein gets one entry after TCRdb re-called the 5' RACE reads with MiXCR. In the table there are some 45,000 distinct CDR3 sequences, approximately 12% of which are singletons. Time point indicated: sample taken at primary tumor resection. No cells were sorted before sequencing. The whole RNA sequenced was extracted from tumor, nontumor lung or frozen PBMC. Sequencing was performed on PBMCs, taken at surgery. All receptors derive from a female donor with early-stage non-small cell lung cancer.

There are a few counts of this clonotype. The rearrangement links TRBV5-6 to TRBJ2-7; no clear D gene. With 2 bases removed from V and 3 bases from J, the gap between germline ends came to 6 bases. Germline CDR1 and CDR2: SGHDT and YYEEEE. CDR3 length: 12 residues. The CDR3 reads CASSFSLYEQYF. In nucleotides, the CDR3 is TGTGCCAGCAGCTTCTCTCTCTACGAGCAGTACTTC. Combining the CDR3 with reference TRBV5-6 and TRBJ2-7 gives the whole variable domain DAGVTQSPTHLIKTRGQQVTLRCSPKSGHDTVSWYQQALGQGPQFIFQYYEEEERQRGNFPDRFSGHQFPNYSSELNVNALLLGDSALYLCASSFSLYEQYFGPGTRLTVT.

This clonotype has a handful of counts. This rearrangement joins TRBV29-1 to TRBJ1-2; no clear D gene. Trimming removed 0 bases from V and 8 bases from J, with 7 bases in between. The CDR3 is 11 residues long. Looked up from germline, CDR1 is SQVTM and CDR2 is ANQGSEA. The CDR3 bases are TGCAGCGTTGAAGAAACCGCAGGCTACACCTTC. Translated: CSVEETAGYTF.

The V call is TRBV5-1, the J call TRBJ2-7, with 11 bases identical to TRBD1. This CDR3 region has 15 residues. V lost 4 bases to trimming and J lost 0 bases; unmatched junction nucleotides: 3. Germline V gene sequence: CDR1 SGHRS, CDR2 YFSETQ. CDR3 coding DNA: TGCGCCAGCAGCCCGGGGACAGGGGGCTCCTACGAGCAGTACTTC. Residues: CASSPGTGGSYEQYF.

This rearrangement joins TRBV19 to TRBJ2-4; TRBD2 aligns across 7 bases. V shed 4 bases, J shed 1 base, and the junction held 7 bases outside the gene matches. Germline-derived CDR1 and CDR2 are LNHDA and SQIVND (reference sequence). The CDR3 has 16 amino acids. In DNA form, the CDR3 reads TGTGCCAGTAGTACCCAATCGGGGGGTGCCAAAAACATTCAGTACTTC. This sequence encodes CASSTQSGGAKNIQYF.

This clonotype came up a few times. The CDR3: CASSYLWGTRYEQYF. The CDR3, as DNA: TGTGCCAGCAGTTACCTTTGGGGGACCCGTTACGAGCAGTACTTC. The V and J genes are TRBV6-5 and TRBJ2-7; D tentatively fits TRBD1 or TRBD2 (5 bases each). CDR1 MNHEY and CDR2 SVGAGI come from the germline V gene. With 2 bases removed from V and 4 bases from J, the gap between germline ends came to 15 bases. The CDR3 length is 15 residues.

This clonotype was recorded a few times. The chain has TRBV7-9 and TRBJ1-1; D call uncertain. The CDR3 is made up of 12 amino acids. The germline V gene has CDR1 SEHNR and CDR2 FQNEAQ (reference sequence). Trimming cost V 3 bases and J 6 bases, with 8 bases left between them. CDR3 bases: TGTGCCAGCAGCTTCCTTGGGTCTGAAGCTTTCTTT. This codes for CASSFLGSEAFF.

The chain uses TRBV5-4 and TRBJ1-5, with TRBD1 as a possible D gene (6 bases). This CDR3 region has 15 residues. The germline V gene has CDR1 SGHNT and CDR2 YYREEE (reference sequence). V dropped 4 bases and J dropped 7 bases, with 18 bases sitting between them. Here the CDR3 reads CASSRGGGGSQPQHF. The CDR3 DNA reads TGTGCCAGCAGCCGGGGTGGGGGCGGAAGCCAGCCCCAGCATTTT.

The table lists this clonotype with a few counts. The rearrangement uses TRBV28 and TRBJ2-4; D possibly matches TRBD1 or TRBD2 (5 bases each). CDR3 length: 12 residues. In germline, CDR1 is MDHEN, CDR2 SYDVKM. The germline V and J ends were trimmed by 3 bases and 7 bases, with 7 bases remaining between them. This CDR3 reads CASSFRGNIQYF. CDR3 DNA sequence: TGTGCCAGCAGTTTCCGGGGCAACATTCAGTACTTC.

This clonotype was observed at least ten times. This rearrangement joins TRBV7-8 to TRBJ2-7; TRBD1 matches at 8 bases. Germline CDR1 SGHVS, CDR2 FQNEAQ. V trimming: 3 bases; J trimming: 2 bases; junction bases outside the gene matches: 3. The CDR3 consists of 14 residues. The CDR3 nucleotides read TGTGCCAGCAGCTTTCAGGACAGGGCCTACGAGCAGTACTTC. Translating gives CASSFQDRAYEQYF.

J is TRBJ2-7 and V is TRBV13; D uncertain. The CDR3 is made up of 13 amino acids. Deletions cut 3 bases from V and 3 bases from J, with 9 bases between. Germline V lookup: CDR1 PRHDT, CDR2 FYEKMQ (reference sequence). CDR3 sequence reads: CASSFPGLYEQYF. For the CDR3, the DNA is TGTGCCAGCAGCTTCCCGGGTCTCTACGAGCAGTACTTC.

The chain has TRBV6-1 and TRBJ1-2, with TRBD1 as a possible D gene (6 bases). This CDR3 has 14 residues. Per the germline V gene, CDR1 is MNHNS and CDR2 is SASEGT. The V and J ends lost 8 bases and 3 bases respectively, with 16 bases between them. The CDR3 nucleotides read TGTGCCAGCTCCAGGGGCAGGAGATACTATGGCTACACCTTC. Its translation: CASSRGRRYYGYTF.

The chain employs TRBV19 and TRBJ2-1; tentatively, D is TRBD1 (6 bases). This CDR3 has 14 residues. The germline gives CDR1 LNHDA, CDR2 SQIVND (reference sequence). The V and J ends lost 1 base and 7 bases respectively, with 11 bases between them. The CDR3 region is CASSIAGRGNEQFF. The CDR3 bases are TGTGCCAGTAGTATAGCTGGCAGGGGAAATGAGCAGTTCTTC.

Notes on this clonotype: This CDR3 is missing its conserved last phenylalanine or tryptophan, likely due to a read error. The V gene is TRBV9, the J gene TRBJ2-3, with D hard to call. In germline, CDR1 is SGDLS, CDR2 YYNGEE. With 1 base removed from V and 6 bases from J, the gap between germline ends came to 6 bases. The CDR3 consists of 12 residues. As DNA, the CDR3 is TGTGCCAGCAGCGTATCCTCTGATACGCAGTATTAT. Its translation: CASSVSSDTQYY.

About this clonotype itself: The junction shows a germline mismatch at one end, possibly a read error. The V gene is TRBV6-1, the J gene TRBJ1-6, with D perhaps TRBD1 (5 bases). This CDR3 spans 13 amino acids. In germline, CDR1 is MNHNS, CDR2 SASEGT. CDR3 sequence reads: CASSEGGNSPLNF. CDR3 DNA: TGTGCCAGCAGTGAAGGGGGGAATTCACCCCTCAACTTT.